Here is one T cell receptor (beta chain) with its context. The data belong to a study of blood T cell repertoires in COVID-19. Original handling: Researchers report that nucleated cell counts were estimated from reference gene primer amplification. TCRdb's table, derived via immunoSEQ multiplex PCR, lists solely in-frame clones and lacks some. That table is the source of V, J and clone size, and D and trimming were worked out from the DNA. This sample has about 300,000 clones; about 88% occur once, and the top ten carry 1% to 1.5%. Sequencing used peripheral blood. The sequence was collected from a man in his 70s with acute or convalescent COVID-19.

The CDR3 is CASAETGSGTDTQYF. CDR3 in DNA: TGTGCCAGTGCAGAGACAGGGAGTGGCACAGATACGCAGTATTTT. The chain carries TRBV19 and TRBJ2-3; 7 bases map to TRBD1. Germline assignment: CDR1 LNHDA and CDR2 SQIVND (reference sequence). Losses at the gene ends were 8 bases for V and 1 base for J; bases not matched to a gene: 9. This CDR3 has 15 residues.